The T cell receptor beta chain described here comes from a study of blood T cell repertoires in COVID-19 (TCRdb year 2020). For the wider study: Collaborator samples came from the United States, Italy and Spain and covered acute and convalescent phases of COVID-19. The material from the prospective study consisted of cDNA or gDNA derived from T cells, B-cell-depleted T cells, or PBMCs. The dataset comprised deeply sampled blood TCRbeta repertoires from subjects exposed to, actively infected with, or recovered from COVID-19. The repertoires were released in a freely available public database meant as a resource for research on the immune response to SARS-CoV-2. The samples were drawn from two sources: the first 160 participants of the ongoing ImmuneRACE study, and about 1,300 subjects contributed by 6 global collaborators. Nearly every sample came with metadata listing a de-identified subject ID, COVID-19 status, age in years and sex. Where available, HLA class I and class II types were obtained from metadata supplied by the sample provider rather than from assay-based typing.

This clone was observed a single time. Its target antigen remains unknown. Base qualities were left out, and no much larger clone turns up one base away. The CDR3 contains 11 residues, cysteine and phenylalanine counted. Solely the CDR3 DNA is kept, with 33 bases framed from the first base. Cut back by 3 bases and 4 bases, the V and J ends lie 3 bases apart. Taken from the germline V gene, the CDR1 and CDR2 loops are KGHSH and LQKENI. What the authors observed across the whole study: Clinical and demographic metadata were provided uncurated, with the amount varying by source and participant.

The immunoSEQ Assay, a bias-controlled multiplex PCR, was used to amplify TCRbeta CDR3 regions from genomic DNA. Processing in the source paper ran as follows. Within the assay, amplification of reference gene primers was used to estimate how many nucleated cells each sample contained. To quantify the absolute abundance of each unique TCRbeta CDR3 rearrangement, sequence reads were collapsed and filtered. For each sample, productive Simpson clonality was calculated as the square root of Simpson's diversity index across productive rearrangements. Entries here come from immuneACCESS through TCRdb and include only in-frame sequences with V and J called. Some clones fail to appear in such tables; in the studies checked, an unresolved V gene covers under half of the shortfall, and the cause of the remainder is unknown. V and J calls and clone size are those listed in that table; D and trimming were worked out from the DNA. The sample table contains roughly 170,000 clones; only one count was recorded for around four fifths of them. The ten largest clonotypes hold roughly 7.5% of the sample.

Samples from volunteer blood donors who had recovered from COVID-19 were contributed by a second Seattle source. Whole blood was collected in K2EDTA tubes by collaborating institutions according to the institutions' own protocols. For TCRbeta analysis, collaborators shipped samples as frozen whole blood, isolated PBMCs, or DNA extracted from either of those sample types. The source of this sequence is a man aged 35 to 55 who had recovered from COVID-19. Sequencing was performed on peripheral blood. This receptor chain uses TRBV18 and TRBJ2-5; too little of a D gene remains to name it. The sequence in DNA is TGTGCCAGCTCACCCTCAGAGACCCAGTACTTC. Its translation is CASSPSETQYF. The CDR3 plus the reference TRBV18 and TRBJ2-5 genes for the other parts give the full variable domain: NAGVMQNPRHLVRRRGQEARLRCSPMKGHSHVYWYRQLPEEGLKFMVYLQKENIIDESGMPKERFSAEFPKEGPSILRIQQVVRGDSAAYFCASSPSETQYFGPGTRLLVL.